This TCR beta chain was obtained from a study of cytomegalovirus exposure and HLA in healthy donors. The wider study: From HLA-typed donors, an early data release held 70 million to 95 million unique TCRs. The study's findings and limits: The likely origin of a cluster of highly shared sequence variants was a sequencing artifact. Accounts indicate the classifier identified cytomegalovirus status with strong specificity and sensitivity.

The PCR made use of 60 Vbeta and 13 Jbeta primers. The table came from immunoSEQ multiplex PCR; TCRdb's copy has only in-frame clones and leaves some out. The sample has 100,000 to 150,000 clones; about two thirds are singletons. About this clone itself: Its specificity is unknown. An end of the junction does not agree with germline; a read error may underlie this.

Germline V gene data show CDR1 as SEHNR and CDR2 as FQNEAQ (reference sequence). This CDR3 is built from 13 residues. The chain employs TRBV7-9 and TRBJ1-2; TRBD1 agrees at 8 bases. Source material: PBMCs. The receptor was derived from a man younger than 45 in good health and CMV-seronegative. The CDR3 coding sequence is TGTTCCAGCAGCTCCGACAGGGGTTCTGGCTACACCTTC. It encodes CSSSSDRGSGYTF.